This T cell receptor beta chain stems from a study of cytomegalovirus exposure and HLA in healthy donors. Both 60 Vbeta primers and 13 Jbeta primers went into the PCR. The method was immunoSEQ multiplex PCR; TCRdb's version includes in-frame clones alone and lacks a portion of them. The sample includes roughly 100,000 clones, over 70% of them seen just once. This TCR was sampled from a boy aged 5 to 17 in good health and CMV-seronegative. Sequenced: PBMCs.

For the CDR3, the DNA is TGTGCCTGGAGTGTAGCTAGTATATCGGAGACCCAGTACTTC. Protein sequence: CAWSVASISETQYF. V is TRBV30 and J is TRBJ2-5; no firm D call. Germline values: CDR1 GTSNPN, CDR2 SVGIG (reference sequence). V lost 0 bases, J lost 5 bases, and 13 bases lay in between. The CDR3 runs 14 residues.